This TCR beta chain was identified during a study of beta chain features in type 1 diabetes. Germline CDR1 is MGHRA and CDR2 is YSYEKL. V dropped 4 bases and J dropped 0 bases, with 16 bases sitting between them. This CDR3 region has 16 residues. cDNA synthesis used the whole RNA isolate, giving expressed TCRB sequences. The protocol was immunoSEQ multiplex PCR, while the TCRdb copy is restricted to in-frame clones and leaves out a portion. The top ten hold approximately 0.065% of the sample, which has about 110,000 clones, about 40% seen once. Study-wide findings and caveats: Type 1 diabetes patients had fewer VDJ junction insertions and more deletions.

On this clone itself: Antigen unknown.

Sequenced: stem cell memory CD4+ T cells from blood. The gene calls are TRBV4-1 and TRBJ2-7; D is perhaps TRBD2 (6 bases). The clonotype was recovered from a young woman in good health. This CDR3 is CASSRGSGRSSYEQYF. CDR3 DNA sequence: TGCGCCAGCAGCCGGGGTAGCGGAAGGAGCTCCTACGAGCAGTACTTC.